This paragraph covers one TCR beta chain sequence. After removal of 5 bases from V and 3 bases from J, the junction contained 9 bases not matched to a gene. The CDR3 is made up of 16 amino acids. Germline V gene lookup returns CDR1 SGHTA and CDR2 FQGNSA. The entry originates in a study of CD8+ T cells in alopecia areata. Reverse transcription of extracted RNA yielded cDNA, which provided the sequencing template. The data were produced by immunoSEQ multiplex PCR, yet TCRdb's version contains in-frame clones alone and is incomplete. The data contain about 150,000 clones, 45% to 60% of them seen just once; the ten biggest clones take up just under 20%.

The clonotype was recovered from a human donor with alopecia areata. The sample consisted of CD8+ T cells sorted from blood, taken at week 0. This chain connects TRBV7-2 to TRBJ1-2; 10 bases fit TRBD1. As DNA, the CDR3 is TGTGCCAGCAGCCTCGGGACAGGGGTTTCGGACTATGGCTACACCTTC. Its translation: CASSLGTGVSDYGYTF.